This TCR beta chain comes out of a study of T-cell memory formation after mild COVID-19. This clonotype was recorded a few times. MiXCR was run by TCRdb on the 5' RACE reads, yielding one entry per CDR3 protein. The data contain more than 350,000 distinct CDR3 sequences, 15% to 20% of them singletons. The TCR was taken from a man between 18 and 29 years old who had mild COVID-19 (a few samples of this study predate the infection). Cell type and time point are not known. Sequenced sample: PBMCs or a T cell subset sorted from them (not recorded which).

This chain's CDR3 is CASSSPPGVLPNEQYF. The CDR3 DNA reads as TGTGCCAGCAGCTCCCCCCCGGGGGTCTTGCCCAACGAGCAGTACTTC. This chain links TRBV5-6 with TRBJ2-7; a possible D gene is TRBD2 (6 bases). The CDR3 sequence is 16 residues long. Trimming removed 3 bases from V and 5 bases from J, with 21 bases in between. CDR1 is SGHDT and CDR2 is YYEEEE in the germline V gene.